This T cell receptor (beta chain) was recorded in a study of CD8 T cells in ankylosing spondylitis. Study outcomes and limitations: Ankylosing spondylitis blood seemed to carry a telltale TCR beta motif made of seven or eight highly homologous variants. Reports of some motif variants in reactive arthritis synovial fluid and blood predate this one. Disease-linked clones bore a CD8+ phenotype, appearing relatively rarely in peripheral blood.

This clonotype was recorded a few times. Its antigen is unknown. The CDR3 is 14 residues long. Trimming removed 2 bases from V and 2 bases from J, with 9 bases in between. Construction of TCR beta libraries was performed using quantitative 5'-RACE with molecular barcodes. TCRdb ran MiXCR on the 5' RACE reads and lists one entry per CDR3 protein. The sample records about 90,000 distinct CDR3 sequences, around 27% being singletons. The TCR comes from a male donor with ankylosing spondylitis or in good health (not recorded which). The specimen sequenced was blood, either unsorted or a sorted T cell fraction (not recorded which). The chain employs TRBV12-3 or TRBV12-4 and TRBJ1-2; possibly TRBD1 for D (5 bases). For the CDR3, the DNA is TGTGCCAGCAGTTTACTTAGGACAAACTATGGCTACACCTTC. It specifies CASSLLRTNYGYTF.